This T cell receptor (beta chain) was obtained from a study of T cells in women clearing cervical HPV infection (dated by TCRdb to 2017 to 2018). Regarding the study in general: The cases were 25 to 30 women with histologically confirmed HPV16-related CIN3 or worse, and 2 of these cases were invasive cancers. Cases were matched to controls by age within five years and by the year the sample was collected. Blood from cases was drawn at the visit where the lesion was first identified, while blood from controls was drawn once the infection was no longer detected. Because only a few women had HLA typing data, the possibility that HLA type acted as a confounder could not be ruled out. The exploratory proof-of-principle case-control study was nested within the Guanacaste HPV Natural History Study in Costa Rica and compared TCR repertoires across cervical HPV16 outcomes. Cases had a median age of roughly 35 years compared with 38 for controls, and baseline characteristics showed no significant differences between the groups. Controls were 25 to 30 women whose single incident HPV16 infection cleared within 12 months without precancer or cancer developing. Among cases, blood sampling came a median of roughly 150 days after lesion detection, with an interquartile range of roughly 90 to 230 days. Five blinded duplicates per group were added as quality controls, so that 60 or so samples were obtained: roughly 50 participants and 10 replicates. In the parent cohort, some 10,000 women aged 18 or older were enrolled in Guanacaste, Costa Rica, during about 1993 to 1995 and then followed for approximately seven years.

What the work shows at the level of the full study, not this receptor alone: Lower TRBV6-7 relative abundance was observed in cases than in controls (roughly 0.12% versus 0.15%; Bonferroni P = 0.0008). Random forest classifiers combining richness and V gene abundances distinguished cases from controls with an estimated AUC of around 0.79. Because the number of T cells in each sample was unknown, differences in richness could reflect differing T-cell content rather than repertoire biology. CIN3+ cases had significantly higher TCR repertoire richness than controls across sequencing depths, but evenness did not differ between the groups. Because of the cross-sectional design, the study could not determine whether the associations came before infection or resulted from infection, and neither effector/memory subsets nor HPV-specific T cells were isolated.

TCR beta CDR3 regions were amplified by multiplex PCR from an average of roughly 1,200 ng genomic DNA per sample using the immunoSEQ assay. The assay corrected primer bias using a complete synthetic TCR repertoire to establish an amplification baseline. The amplicons were sequenced using the Illumina platform. The published analysis was carried out like this. Sequences were error-corrected by clustering with frequency ratios and a modified nearest-neighbor algorithm and were then analyzed in the immunoSEQ Analyzer with IMGT gene definitions. At each rarefaction depth, TCR richness and evenness were averaged across 20 rarefaction repeats, and any sample with fewer sequences than the depth was left out. V, D and J gene relative abundances were compared between groups with Wilcoxon rank sum tests, applying FDR correction. An intraclass correlation of around 96% for TCR richness and an average of around 71% across 60 to 80 gene segments were obtained from the blinded duplicates. As stored in TCRdb, this immuneACCESS dataset retains in-frame rearrangements with V and J assigned. A fraction of the clones does not appear; measured against another copy, unresolved V genes explain less than half of the discrepancy, and the remainder lacks a known reason. That table furnishes V, J and clone size, whereas the DNA furnished D and trimming. The sample table on file contains 20,000 to 30,000 clones. In total, the top ten clones hold 11% of the sample.

About this clone itself: There is no known antigen for this receptor. At one end, the junction sequence differs from germline, possibly due to a read error. The read halts 3 residues ahead of the CDR3 end, with the missing end drawn from the germline J gene.

Every participant had a single incident cervical HPV16 infection, and women with prevalent HPV16 infections were excluded. Cervical HPV DNA was detected with MY09/MY11 PCR, and genotyping was done by dot-blot hybridization. Approximately 15 mL of heparinized blood were centrifuged, and the buffy coat was aliquoted, frozen at -30°C, then stored at -80°C. Genomic DNA was extracted from buffy coat specimens using QIAGEN kits. CDR1 GTSNPN and CDR2 SVGIG were looked up in the germline V gene (reference sequence). Including the terminal cysteine and phenylalanine, the CDR3 comprises 12 residues. Of the CDR3's DNA, 27 bases were read; they are in frame from base 1.

The receptor chain draws on TRBV30 and TRBJ2-4; a weak D assignment points to TRBD2 (7 bases agree). Material for sequencing was blood buffy coat. The source is a woman between 18 and 70 years old with a cervical HPV16 infection that either progressed to CIN3+ or cleared (not recorded which). The sequenced part of the CDR3 DNA is TGTGCCGGGAGGGACACCAACTATGGT. It specifies CAGRDTNYG. The CDR3 in its entirety is CAGRDTNYGQYF.